The 14 T cell receptor beta chains reported below all come from one sample, sequenced in a study of post-analysis software for immune sequencing data. Regarding the study as a whole: In patients, five TRBV segments were more frequent than in controls, with TRBV5-6, TRBV5-1 and TRBV20-1 among them.

Prepared libraries of TCR beta cDNA carried unique molecular identifiers. Each CDR3 protein gets one entry after TCRdb re-called the PCR reads with MiXCR. The sample has about 260,000 distinct CDR3 sequences, 30% to 45% seen once. Their cognate antigens are unknown. Specimen: blood. The receptors stem from a girl between 10 and 17 years old with multiple sclerosis.

The chain joins TRBV6-5 to TRBJ2-1; D gene unclear. The V end lost 10 bases, the J end lost 4 bases, and 5 bases lay between the germline ends. Per germline, CDR1 MNHEY and CDR2 SVGAGI. The CDR3 sequence is 10 residues long. DNA for the CDR3: TGTGCCAACTATTACAATGAGCAGTTCTTC. This sequence encodes CANYYNEQFF.

This clonotype was observed once. A single base separates this from a much larger clone, so it may be a read error. This rearrangement joins TRBV6-2 or TRBV6-3 to TRBJ1-1, with D possibly being TRBD1 (5 bases). The CDR3 extends over 12 amino acids. The germline V gene encodes CDR1 MNHEY and CDR2 SVGEGT. The ends were cut back, 4 bases at V and 3 bases at J, with 6 bases in the middle. The CDR3 bases are TGTGCCAGCAGTTGGGGGTACACTGAAGCTTTCTTT. The encoded protein is CASSWGYTEAFF.

The CDR3 coding sequence is TGTGCCATCAGTGACTCAGGGTCTGGGGCCAACGTCCTGACTTTC. Its translation is CAISDSGSGANVLTF. The chain combines TRBV10-3 with TRBJ2-6; D may be TRBD1 (5 bases). The V end was cut by 3 bases, the J end by 1 base, with 7 bases between. This CDR3 comprises 15 residues. Germline loops: CDR1 ENHRY, CDR2 SYGVKD.

The chain links TRBV29-1 to TRBJ2-7; 8 bases are a match to TRBD1. Per germline, CDR1 SQVTM and CDR2 ANQGSEA. CDR3 length equals 12 residues. The V gene end was trimmed by 7 bases and the J gene end by 3 bases; junction bases not matched to a gene: 5. CDR3 residues: CSARTGNYEQYF. In DNA form, the CDR3 reads TGCAGCGCCCGGACAGGGAACTACGAGCAGTACTTC.

This clonotype was counted many times. The DNA for the CDR3 is TGTGCCAGTAGTATCGGTACTAGCGGGATTACCAATGAGCAGTTCTTC. It codes for CASSIGTSGITNEQFF. The chain combines TRBV19 with TRBJ2-1, with TRBD2 matching over 10 bases. The CDR3 extends over 16 amino acids. Trimming cost V 3 bases and J 6 bases; bases outside gene matches: 8. From germline, CDR1 is LNHDA and CDR2 SQIVND (reference sequence).

The V call is TRBV29-1, the J call TRBJ2-1, with D possibly TRBD2 on 5 matching bases. The CDR3 length is 14 residues. The V gene lost 4 bases and the J gene lost 2 bases, with 12 bases spanning the gap. In germline, CDR1 is SQVTM, CDR2 ANQGSEA. This CDR3 is CSVVRGVTYNEQFF. CDR3 in DNA: TGCAGCGTTGTACGGGGTGTCACCTACAATGAGCAGTTCTTC.

This clonotype was detected ten times or more. The rearrangement joins TRBV20-1 to TRBJ1-1; D is possibly TRBD1 (5 bases). V lost 2 bases to trimming and J lost 4 bases, with 23 bases between them. Per the germline V gene, CDR1 is DFQATT and CDR2 is SNEGSKA (reference sequence). This CDR3 spans 17 amino acids. The CDR3 DNA sequence: TGCAGTGCTAGAAATGACGCAATGGTGGCAGGGAGCACTGAAGCTTTCTTT. Protein sequence: CSARNDAMVAGSTEAFF.

This clonotype has more than one count but fewer than ten. The chain recombines TRBV14 with TRBJ1-1; 11 nucleotides agree with TRBD1. The CDR3 covers 16 residues. With V trimmed by 0 bases and J by 1 base, 1 base remained unmatched. Germline CDR1 and CDR2: SGHDN and FVKESK. CDR3 sequence (DNA): TGTGCCAGCAGCCAAGAAGGACAGGGGGCGAACACTGAAGCTTTCTTT. As protein: CASSQEGQGANTEAFF. The variable domain in full, completed from reference TRBV14 and TRBJ1-1, reads EAGVTQFPSHSVIEKGQTVTLRCDPISGHDNLYWYRRVMGKEIKFLLHFVKESKQDESGMPNNRFLAERTGGTYSTLKVQPAELEDSGVYFCASSQEGQGANTEAFFGQGTRLTVV.

About this clonotype: At one of its ends the junction is not consistent with the germline gene, which may arise from a read error. The V and J genes are TRBV2 and TRBJ2-4; D gene unclear. This CDR3 region has 15 residues. Germline loops: CDR1 SNHLY, CDR2 FYNNEI. The DNA for the CDR3 is TGTGCCAGCAGCGAAGCACGCAGCGAGAAAGACATTCAGTACTTC. As protein: CASSEARSEKDIQYF.

This chain joins TRBV28 and TRBJ2-5; 8 bases align to TRBD2. The J call may not be correct, given that the DNA end is closer to TRBJ2-7. The CDR3 consists of 15 residues. Germline CDR1 and CDR2: MDHEN and SYDVKM. The CDR3 reads CASNPREGRNYEQYF. The CDR3 nucleotides read TGTGCCAGCAATCCCCGGGAGGGCCGAAACTACGAGCAGTACTTC.

This clonotype was recorded at least ten times. V gene TRBV7-9 combines with J gene TRBJ1-1, with 8 bases lining up with TRBD1. Germline lookup yields CDR1 SEHNR and CDR2 FQNEAQ (reference sequence). Losses at the gene ends were 4 bases for V and 11 bases for J; bases not matched to a gene: 12. The CDR3 extends over 14 amino acids. This CDR3 is CASSYTDREGWAFF. CDR3 coding DNA: TGTGCCAGCAGCTACACGGACAGGGAGGGGTGGGCTTTCTTT.

The chain uses TRBV25-1 and TRBJ1-1; 11 nucleotides agree with TRBD1. The CDR3 extends over 17 amino acids. Germline CDR1 MGHDK, CDR2 SYGVNS. Trimming took 2 bases from V and 4 from J; bases not matched to a gene: 9. CDR3 coding DNA: TGTGCCAGCAGTGAAGATTTCTCGGACAGGGGGCCCACTGAAGCTTTCTTT. Amino acids: CASSEDFSDRGPTEAFF.

This chain connects TRBV20-1 to TRBJ2-1; maybe TRBD2 (5 bases). This CDR3 has 15 amino acids. Germline CDR1 DFQATT, CDR2 SNEGSKA (reference sequence). Trimming removed 1 base at V and 0 bases at J, with 10 bases between. DNA for the CDR3: TGCAGTGCTAGAGTACGAGGGAGCTCCTACAATGAGCAGTTCTTC. Encoded protein: CSARVRGSSYNEQFF.

The chain joins TRBV4-1 to TRBJ2-7, with 10 nucleotides matching TRBD1. The CDR3 totals 14 residues. CDR1 and CDR2 (germline): MGHRA, YSYEKL. Trimming at V came to 4 bases and at J to 4 bases, leaving 4 bases not matched to a gene. Written as DNA, the CDR3 is TGCGCCAGCAGCCGACCGGGACAGGGGTACGAGCAGTACTTC. Encoded protein: CASSRPGQGYEQYF.